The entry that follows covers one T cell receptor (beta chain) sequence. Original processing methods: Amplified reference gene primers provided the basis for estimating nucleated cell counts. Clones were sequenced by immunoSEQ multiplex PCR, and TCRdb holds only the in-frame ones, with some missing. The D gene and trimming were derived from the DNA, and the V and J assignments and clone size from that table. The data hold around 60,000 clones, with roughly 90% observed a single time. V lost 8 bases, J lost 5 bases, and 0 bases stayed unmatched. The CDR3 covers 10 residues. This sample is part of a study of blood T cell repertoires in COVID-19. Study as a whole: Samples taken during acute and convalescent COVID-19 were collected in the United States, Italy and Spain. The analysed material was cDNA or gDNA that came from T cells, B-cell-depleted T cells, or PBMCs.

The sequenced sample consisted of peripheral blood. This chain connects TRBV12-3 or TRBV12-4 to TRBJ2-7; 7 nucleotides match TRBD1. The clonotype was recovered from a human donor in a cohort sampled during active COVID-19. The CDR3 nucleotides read TGTGCCAGCGGACAGGACGAGCAGTACTTC. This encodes CASGQDEQYF.